This TCR beta chain was identified in a study of identical twins. Each cDNA held unique molecular identifiers, and template switching gave it a universal primer site. One entry per CDR3 protein, called by TCRdb with MiXCR from the 5' RACE reads. The sample records around 290,000 distinct CDR3 sequences, 8.5% to 9.5% being singletons. V lost 0 bases to trimming and J lost 0 bases, with 12 bases between them. In germline, CDR1 is SGHDN, CDR2 FVKESK. The CDR3 runs 16 residues. The same specimen was also included in a second study, on yellow fever vaccine responses in identical twins.

The V gene is TRBV14, the J gene TRBJ2-7; D is unclear. Sequenced material: CD8+ T cells sorted from blood. The receptor was derived from a woman younger than 35 in good health. The CDR3 sequence is CASSQDSQVFSYEQYF. CDR3 coding DNA: TGTGCCAGCAGCCAAGACTCGCAGGTTTTCTCCTACGAGCAGTACTTC.